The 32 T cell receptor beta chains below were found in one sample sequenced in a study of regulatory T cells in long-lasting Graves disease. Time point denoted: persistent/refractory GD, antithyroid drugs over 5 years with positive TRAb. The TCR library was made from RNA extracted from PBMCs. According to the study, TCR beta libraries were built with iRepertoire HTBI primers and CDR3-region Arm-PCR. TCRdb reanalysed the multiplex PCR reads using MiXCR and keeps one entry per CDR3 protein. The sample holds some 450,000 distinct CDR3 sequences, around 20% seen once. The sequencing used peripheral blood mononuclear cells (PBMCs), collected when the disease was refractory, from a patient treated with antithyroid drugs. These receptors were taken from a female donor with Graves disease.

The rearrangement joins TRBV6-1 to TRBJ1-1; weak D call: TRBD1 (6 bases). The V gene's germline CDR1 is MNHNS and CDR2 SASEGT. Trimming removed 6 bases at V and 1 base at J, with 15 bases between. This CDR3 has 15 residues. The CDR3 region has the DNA TGTGCCAGCAGCTTTATAGACAGGCGGAACACTGAAGCTTTCTTT. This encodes CASSFIDRRNTEAFF.

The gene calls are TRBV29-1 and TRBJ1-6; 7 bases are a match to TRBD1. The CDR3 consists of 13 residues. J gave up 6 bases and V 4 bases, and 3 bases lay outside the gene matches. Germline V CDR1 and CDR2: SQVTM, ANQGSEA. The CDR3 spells CSVADRANSPLHF. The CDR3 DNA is TGCAGCGTTGCTGACAGGGCTAATTCACCCCTCCACTTT.

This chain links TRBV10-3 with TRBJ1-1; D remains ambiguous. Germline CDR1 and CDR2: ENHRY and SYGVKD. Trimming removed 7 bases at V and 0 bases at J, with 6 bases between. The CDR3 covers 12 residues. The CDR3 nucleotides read TGTGCCATCACGAATATGAACACTGAAGCTTTCTTT. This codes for CAITNMNTEAFF.

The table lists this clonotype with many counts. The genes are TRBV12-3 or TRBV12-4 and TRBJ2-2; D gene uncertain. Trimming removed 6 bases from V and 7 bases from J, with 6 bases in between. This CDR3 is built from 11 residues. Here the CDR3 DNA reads TGTGCCAGCAGCCCTGGCGGGGAGCTGTTTTTT. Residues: CASSPGGELFF.

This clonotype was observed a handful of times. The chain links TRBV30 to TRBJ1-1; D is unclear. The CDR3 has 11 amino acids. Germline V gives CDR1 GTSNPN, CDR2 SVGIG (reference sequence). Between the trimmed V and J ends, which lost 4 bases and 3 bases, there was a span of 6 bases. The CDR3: CAWTAHTEAFF. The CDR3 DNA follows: TGTGCCTGGACAGCCCACACTGAAGCTTTCTTT.

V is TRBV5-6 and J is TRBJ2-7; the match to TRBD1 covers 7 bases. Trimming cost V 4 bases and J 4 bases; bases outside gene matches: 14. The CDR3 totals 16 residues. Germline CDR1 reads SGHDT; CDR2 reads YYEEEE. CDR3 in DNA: TGTGCCAGCAGCGAATCGCCCGTGGGACAGAATTACGAGCAGTACTTC. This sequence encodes CASSESPVGQNYEQYF.

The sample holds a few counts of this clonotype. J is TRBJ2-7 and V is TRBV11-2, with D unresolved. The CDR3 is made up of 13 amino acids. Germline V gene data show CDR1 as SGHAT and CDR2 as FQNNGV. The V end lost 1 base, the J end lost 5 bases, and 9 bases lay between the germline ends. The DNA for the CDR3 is TGTGCCAGCAGCTTAGGGCCGATGGACGAGCAGTACTTC. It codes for CASSLGPMDEQYF.

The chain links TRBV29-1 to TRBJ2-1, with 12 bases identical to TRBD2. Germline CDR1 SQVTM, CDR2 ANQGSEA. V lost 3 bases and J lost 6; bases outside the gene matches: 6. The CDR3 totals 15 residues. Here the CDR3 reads CSVEGLAGFVNEQFF. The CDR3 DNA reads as TGCAGCGTTGAGGGACTAGCGGGTTTTGTCAATGAGCAGTTCTTC.

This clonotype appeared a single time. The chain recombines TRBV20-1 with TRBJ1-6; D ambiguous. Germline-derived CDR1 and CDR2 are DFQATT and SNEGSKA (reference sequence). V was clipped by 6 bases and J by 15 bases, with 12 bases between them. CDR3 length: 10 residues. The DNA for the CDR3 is TGCAGTGCATCGACTGAGTACCTCCACTTT. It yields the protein CSASTEYLHF.

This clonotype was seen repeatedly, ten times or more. The CDR3 region has the DNA TGCAGCGTCAACGCGATGGGGACCGAAGCTTTCTTT. Amino acid sequence: CSVNAMGTEAFF. The rearrangement links TRBV29-1 to TRBJ1-1, with D perhaps TRBD1 (5 bases). Per the germline V gene, CDR1 is SQVTM and CDR2 is ANQGSEA. The V gene lost 6 bases and the J gene lost 8 bases, with 16 bases spanning the gap. The CDR3 covers 12 residues.

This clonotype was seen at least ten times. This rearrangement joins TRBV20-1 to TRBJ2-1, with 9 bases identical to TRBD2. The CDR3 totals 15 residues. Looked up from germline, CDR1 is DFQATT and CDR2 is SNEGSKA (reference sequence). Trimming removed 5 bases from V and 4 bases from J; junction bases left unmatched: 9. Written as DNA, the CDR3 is TGCAGTGCTGGGGCTGGCGGGAGGGATTACAATGAGCAGTTCTTC. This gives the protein CSAGAGGRDYNEQFF.

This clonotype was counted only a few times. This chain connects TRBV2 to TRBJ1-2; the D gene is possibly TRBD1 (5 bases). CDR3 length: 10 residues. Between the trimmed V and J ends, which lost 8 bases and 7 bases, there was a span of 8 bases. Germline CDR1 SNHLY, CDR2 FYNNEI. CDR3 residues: CASQRGGYTF. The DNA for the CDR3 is TGTGCCAGCCAAAGGGGTGGCTACACCTTC.

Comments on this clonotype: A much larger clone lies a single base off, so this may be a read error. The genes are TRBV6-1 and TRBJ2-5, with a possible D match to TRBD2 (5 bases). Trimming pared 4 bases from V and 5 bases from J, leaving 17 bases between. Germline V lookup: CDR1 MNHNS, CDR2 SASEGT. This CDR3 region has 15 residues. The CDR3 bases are TGTGCCAGCAGTGTCCAAACTAGTCCCGGCGAGACCCAGTACTTC. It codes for CASSVQTSPGETQYF.

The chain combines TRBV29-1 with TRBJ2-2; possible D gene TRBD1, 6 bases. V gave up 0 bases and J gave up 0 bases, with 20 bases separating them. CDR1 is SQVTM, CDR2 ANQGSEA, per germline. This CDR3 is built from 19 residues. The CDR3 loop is CSVEEGAGRGRSNTGELFF. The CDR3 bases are TGCAGCGTTGAAGAGGGTGCCGGCAGGGGCCGATCGAACACCGGGGAGCTGTTTTTT.

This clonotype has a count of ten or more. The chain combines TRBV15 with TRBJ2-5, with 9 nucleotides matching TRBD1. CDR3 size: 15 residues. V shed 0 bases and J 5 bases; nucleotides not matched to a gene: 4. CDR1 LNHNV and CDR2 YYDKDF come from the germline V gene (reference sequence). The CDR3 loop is CATSRETGGAETQYF. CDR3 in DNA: TGTGCCACCAGCAGAGAAACAGGGGGCGCCGAGACCCAGTACTTC.

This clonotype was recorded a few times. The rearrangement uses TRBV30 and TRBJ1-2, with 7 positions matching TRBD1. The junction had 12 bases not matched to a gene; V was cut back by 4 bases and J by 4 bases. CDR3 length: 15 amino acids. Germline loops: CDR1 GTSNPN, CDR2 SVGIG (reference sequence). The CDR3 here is CAWMLSRGDSYGYTF. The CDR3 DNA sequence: TGTGCCTGGATGCTGTCTCGAGGGGACAGCTATGGCTACACCTTC.

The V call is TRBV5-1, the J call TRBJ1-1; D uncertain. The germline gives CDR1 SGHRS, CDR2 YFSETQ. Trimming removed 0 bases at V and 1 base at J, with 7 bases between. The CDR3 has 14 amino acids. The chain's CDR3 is CASSLARQNTEAFF. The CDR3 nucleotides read TGCGCCAGCAGCTTGGCCAGACAGAACACTGAAGCTTTCTTT.

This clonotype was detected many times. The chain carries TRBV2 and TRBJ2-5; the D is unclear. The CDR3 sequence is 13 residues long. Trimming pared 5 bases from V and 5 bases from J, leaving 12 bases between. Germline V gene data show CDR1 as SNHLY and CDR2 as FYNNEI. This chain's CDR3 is CASSLSLGETQYF. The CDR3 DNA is TGTGCCAGCAGTCTCAGTCTAGGGGAGACCCAGTACTTC.

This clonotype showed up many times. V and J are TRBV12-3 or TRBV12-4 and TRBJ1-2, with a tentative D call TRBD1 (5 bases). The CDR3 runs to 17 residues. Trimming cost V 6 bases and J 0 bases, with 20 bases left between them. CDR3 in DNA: TGTGCCAGCAGCTCTGGGGCCGGGTGGATACCTAACTATGGCTACACCTTC. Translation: CASSSGAGWIPNYGYTF.

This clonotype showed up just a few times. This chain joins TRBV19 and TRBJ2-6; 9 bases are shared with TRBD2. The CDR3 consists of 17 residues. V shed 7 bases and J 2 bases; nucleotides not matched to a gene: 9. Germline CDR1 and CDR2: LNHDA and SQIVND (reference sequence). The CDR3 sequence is CASMSGSGRTGANVLTF. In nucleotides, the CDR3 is TGTGCCAGTATGTCTGGTAGCGGGAGAACTGGGGCCAACGTCCTGACTTTC.

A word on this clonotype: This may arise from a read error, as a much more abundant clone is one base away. CDR3 sequence (DNA): TGTGCCAGCAGCCGAAGTTACCGAGAGACCCAGTACTTC. It yields the protein CASSRSYRETQYF. The chain uses TRBV6-2 or TRBV6-3 and TRBJ2-5; no reliable D call. The CDR3 sequence is 13 residues long. Germline CDR1 is MNHEY and CDR2 is SVGEGT. The V and J ends lost 6 bases and 4 bases respectively, with 12 bases between them.

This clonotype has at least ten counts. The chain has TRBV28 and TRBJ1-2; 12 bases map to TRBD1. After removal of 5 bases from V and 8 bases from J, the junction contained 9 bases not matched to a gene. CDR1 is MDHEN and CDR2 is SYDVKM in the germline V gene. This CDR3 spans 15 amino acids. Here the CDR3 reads CASSPPGQGAKGYTF. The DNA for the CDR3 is TGTGCCAGCAGTCCCCCGGGACAGGGGGCGAAAGGCTACACCTTC.

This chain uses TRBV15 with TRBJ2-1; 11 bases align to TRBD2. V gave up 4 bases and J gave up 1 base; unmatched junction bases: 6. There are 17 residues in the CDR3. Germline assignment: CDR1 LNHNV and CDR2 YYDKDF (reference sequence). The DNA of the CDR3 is TGTGCCACCAGCATGACGGGACTAGCGGATTCCTACAATGAGCAGTTCTTC. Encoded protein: CATSMTGLADSYNEQFF. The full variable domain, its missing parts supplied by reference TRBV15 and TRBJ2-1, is DAMVIQNPRYQVTQFGKPVTLSCSQTLNHNVMYWYQQKSSQAPKLLFHYYDKDFNNEADTPDNFQSRRPNTSFCFLDIRSPGLGDTAMYLCATSMTGLADSYNEQFFGPGTRLTVL.

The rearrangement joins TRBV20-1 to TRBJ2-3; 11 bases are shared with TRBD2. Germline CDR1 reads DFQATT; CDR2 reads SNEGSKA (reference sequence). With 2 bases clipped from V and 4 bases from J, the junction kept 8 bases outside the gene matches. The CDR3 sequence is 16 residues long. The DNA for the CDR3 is TGCAGTGCTAGATTGTCTAGCGGGAGGCTCGCAGATACGCAGTATTTT. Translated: CSARLSSGRLADTQYF.

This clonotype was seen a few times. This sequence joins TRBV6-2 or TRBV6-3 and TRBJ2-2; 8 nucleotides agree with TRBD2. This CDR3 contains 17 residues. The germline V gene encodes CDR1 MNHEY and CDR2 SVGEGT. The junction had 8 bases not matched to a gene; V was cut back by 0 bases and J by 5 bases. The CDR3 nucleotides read TGTGCCAGCAGTTACTCTGTACTAGCGGAACTTACCGGGGAGCTGTTTTTT. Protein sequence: CASSYSVLAELTGELFF.

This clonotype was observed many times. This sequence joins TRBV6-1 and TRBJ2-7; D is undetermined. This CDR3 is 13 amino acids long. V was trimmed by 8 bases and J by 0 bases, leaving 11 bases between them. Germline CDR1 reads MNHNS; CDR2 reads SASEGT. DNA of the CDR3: TGTGCCAGCGTCCGCCAGGTCTCCTACGAGCAGTACTTC. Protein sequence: CASVRQVSYEQYF.

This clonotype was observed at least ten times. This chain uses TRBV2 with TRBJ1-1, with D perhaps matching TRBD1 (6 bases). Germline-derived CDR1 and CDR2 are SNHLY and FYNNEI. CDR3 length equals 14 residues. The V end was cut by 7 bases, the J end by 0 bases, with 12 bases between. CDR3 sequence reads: CASMGAVMNTEAFF. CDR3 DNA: TGTGCCAGCATGGGGGCAGTCATGAACACTGAAGCTTTCTTT.

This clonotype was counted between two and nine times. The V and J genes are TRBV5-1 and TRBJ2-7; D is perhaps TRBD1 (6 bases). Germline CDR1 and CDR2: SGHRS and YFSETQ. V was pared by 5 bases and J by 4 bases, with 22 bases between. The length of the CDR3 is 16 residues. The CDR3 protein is CASSSDRTFGPYEQYF. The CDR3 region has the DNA TGCGCCAGCAGTTCGGACAGAACGTTTGGGCCTTACGAGCAGTACTTC.

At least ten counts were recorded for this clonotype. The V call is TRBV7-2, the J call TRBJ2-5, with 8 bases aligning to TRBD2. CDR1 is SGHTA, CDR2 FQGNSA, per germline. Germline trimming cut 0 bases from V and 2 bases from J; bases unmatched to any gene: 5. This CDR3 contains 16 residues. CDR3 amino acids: CASSLAAGGRQETQYF. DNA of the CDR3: TGTGCCAGCAGCTTAGCTGCGGGAGGACGGCAAGAGACCCAGTACTTC.

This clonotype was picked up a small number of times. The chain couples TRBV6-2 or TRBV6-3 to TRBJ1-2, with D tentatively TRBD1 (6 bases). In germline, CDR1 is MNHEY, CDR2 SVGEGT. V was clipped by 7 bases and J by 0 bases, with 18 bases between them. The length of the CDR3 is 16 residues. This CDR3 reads CASIPGAKNTNYGYTF. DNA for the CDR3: TGTGCCAGCATACCAGGGGCGAAAAATACTAACTATGGCTACACCTTC.

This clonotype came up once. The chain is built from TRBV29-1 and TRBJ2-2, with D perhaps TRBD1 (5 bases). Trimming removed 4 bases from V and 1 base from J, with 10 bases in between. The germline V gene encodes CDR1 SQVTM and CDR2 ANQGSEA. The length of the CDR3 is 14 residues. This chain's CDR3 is CSVGVTVNTGELFF. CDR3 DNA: TGCAGCGTTGGGGTGACAGTGAACACCGGGGAGCTGTTTTTT.

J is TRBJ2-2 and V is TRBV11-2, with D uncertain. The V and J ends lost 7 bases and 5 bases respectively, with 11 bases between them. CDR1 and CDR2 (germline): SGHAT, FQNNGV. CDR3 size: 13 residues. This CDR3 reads CASTRSATGELFF. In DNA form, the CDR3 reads TGTGCCAGCACCCGAAGCGCGACCGGGGAGCTGTTTTTT.